These 21 T cell receptor beta chains originate from one sample sequenced in a study of T cells in localized non-small cell lung cancer (dated by TCRdb to the early 2020s). The library relied on the immunoSEQ multiplex PCR assay. TCRdb re-hosts the immuneACCESS table, in-frame sequences only. Its copies lack some clones; in the studies checked, an unresolved V gene accounts for under half of them, and the cause for the rest is not known. The sample table shows tens of thousands of clones, and around 90% are seen once. Less than 25% of the sample is in the top ten clones. The sample consisted of peripheral blood, taken before any cancer treatment. The receptors shown here come from a man aged 40 to 69 with stage I squamous cell lung carcinoma.

The chain joins TRBV7-3 to TRBJ1-1; D might be TRBD1 (5 bases). With 1 base removed from V and 1 base from J, the gap between germline ends came to 7 bases. CDR1 and CDR2 (germline): SGHTA, FQGTGA. The CDR3 length is 14 residues. CDR3 DNA: TGTGCCAGCAGCTTAAATGGGGGGAACACTGAAGCTTTCTTT. This codes for CASSLNGGNTEAFF.

The chain joins TRBV9 to TRBJ2-3; 7 bases align to TRBD2. Germline loops: CDR1 SGDLS, CDR2 YYNGEE. The CDR3 has 15 amino acids. V lost 3 bases to trimming and J lost 0 bases; unmatched junction nucleotides: 4. CDR3 sequence reads: CASSGEGFSTDTQYF. The CDR3 nucleotides read TGTGCCAGCAGCGGGGAGGGCTTCAGCACAGATACGCAGTATTTT.

This chain connects TRBV7-3 to TRBJ2-1, with 9 bases lining up with TRBD2. The CDR3 sequence is 15 residues long. V lost 3 bases to trimming and J lost 9 bases; unmatched junction nucleotides: 9. Germline V lookup: CDR1 SGHTA, CDR2 FQGTGA. The CDR3 sequence is CASSLSSMTSGEQFF. In DNA, the CDR3 is TGTGCCAGCAGCTTGAGTTCGATGACTAGCGGTGAGCAGTTCTTC. Complete variable domain (other parts from reference TRBV7-3 and TRBJ2-1): GAGVSQTPSNKVTEKGKYVELRCDPISGHTALYWYRQSLGQGPEFLIYFQGTGAADDSGLPNDRFFAVRPEGSVSTLKIQRTERGDSAVYLCASSLSSMTSGEQFFGPGTRLTVL.

The rearrangement joins TRBV6-6 to TRBJ1-5; D unresolved. Trimming pared 0 bases from V and 6 bases from J, leaving 6 bases between. The length of the CDR3 is 13 residues. Germline V gene sequence: CDR1 MNHNY, CDR2 SVGAGI (reference sequence). The CDR3 coding sequence is TGTGCCAGCAGTTACTCGTGGGGTCAGCCCCAGCATTTT. Protein: CASSYSWGQPQHF.

The V call is TRBV7-2, the J call TRBJ1-2; D gene uncertain. V lost 5 bases to trimming and J lost 4 bases, with 2 bases between them. This CDR3 region has 10 residues. CDR1 is SGHTA and CDR2 is FQGNSA in the germline V gene. CDR3 DNA: TGTGCCAGCAGCCTCTATGGCTACACCTTC. Its translation is CASSLYGYTF.

The V call is TRBV13, the J call TRBJ1-2; D is uncertain. In germline, CDR1 is PRHDT, CDR2 FYEKMQ (reference sequence). This CDR3 is 13 amino acids long. V was trimmed by 0 bases and J by 3 bases, leaving 5 bases between them. CDR3: CASSLGRDYGYTF. CDR3 sequence (DNA): TGTGCCAGCAGCTTAGGTAGGGACTATGGCTACACCTTC.

This chain connects TRBV5-4 to TRBJ2-1; 11 bases match TRBD2. Trimming took 4 bases from V and 8 from J; bases not matched to a gene: 5. In germline, CDR1 is SGHNT, CDR2 YYREEE (reference sequence). The CDR3 contains 14 residues. This CDR3 reads CASSPGTSGYEQFF. CDR3 in DNA: TGTGCCAGCAGCCCAGGGACTAGCGGCTATGAGCAGTTCTTC.

The chain uses TRBV4-2 and TRBJ2-1; D ambiguous. CDR1 is LGHNA, CDR2 YNFKEQ, per germline. CDR3 length: 16 residues. The ends were cut back, 0 bases at V and 0 bases at J, with 9 bases in the middle. The CDR3 spells CASSQEVGSSYNEQFF. The DNA of the CDR3 is TGTGCCAGCAGCCAAGAAGTAGGCAGCTCCTACAATGAGCAGTTCTTC.

A few counts support this clone. The CDR3 sequence: CASIGPYNTEAFF. The CDR3 DNA sequence: TGTGCCAGTATAGGGCCCTACAACACTGAAGCTTTCTTT. V is TRBV19 and J is TRBJ1-1; D uncertain. The CDR3 is made up of 13 amino acids. V was pared by 7 bases and J by 2 bases, with 11 bases between. The germline gives CDR1 LNHDA, CDR2 SQIVND (reference sequence).

This rearrangement joins TRBV10-3 to TRBJ1-1; D gene unclear. CDR1 and CDR2 from the germline V gene are ENHRY and SYGVKD. The CDR3 loop spans 18 amino acids. V lost 4 bases, J lost 0 bases, and 21 bases lay in between. The CDR3 protein is CAISGSRGPGALNTEAFF. CDR3 sequence (DNA): TGTGCCATCAGTGGTTCGCGTGGGCCGGGCGCTTTGAACACTGAAGCTTTCTTT.

This clone was found a few times. The junction departs from germline at one end; a sequencing error may be responsible. The V call is TRBV7-7, the J call TRBJ2-1; D is perhaps TRBD2 (6 bases). Germline assignment: CDR1 SSHAT and CDR2 FNYEAQ (reference sequence). The CDR3 runs 15 residues. CDR3 in DNA: TGTGCTAGCAGTTCCCAAGCGGGCTCCTACAATGAGCAGTTCTTC. As protein: CASSSQAGSYNEQFF.

V gene TRBV27 combines with J gene TRBJ1-4; D call uncertain. CDR3 size: 13 residues. V was shortened by 6 bases and J by 8 bases, with 13 bases between the two germline ends. Looked up from germline, CDR1 is MNHEY and CDR2 is SMNVEV (reference sequence). CDR3 in DNA: TGTGCCAGCAGCCTAACCACGGTGGAAAAACTGTTTTTT. It yields the protein CASSLTTVEKLFF.

This rearrangement joins TRBV6-5 to TRBJ2-7; D might be TRBD2 (5 bases). V was shortened by 4 bases and J by 6 bases, with 7 bases between the two germline ends. There are 11 residues in the CDR3. The germline CDR1 and CDR2 sequences are MNHEY and SVGAGI. The CDR3 nucleotides are TGTGCCAGCAGTTTGGGAGTCGAGCAGTACTTC. Translating gives CASSLGVEQYF.

J is TRBJ2-5 and V is TRBV6-5, with 8 positions matching TRBD2. Germline V gene data show CDR1 as MNHEY and CDR2 as SVGAGI. After removal of 2 bases from V and 4 bases from J, the junction contained 9 bases not matched to a gene. The CDR3 is 16 residues long. CDR3: CASSYVAGGLGETQYF. The DNA for the CDR3 is TGTGCCAGCAGTTACGTGGCGGGGGGCCTTGGAGAGACCCAGTACTTC.

This clone came up once. This sequence joins TRBV7-2 and TRBJ1-2; 7 positions match TRBD1. Trimming cost V 4 bases and J 1 base; bases outside gene matches: 6. The germline V gene encodes CDR1 SGHTA and CDR2 FQGNSA. This CDR3 comprises 15 residues. CDR3 in amino acids: CASSSRDSFNYGYTF. CDR3 sequence (DNA): TGTGCCAGCAGCTCCCGGGACAGCTTTAACTATGGCTACACCTTC.

This clone has just a few counts. One end of the junction fails to match germline, which may point to a read error. This chain connects TRBV7-7 to TRBJ2-7; D is ambiguous. The CDR3 length is 10 residues. Germline lookup yields CDR1 SSHAT and CDR2 FNYEAQ (reference sequence). The CDR3 region has the DNA TGTGCTAGCAGTTCCTGGGAGCAGTACTTC. It translates to CASSSWEQYF.

This clone was recorded once. V is TRBV4-2 and J is TRBJ1-4; TRBD1 matches at 7 bases. Germline-derived CDR1 and CDR2 are LGHNA and YNFKEQ. This CDR3 has 16 amino acids. V was clipped by 0 bases and J by 6 bases; unmatched bases: 7. The CDR3 bases are TGTGCCAGCAGCCAAGATCAGGGGGAAGGGTATGAAAAACTGTTTTTT. Protein product: CASSQDQGEGYEKLFF.

The chain joins TRBV6-1 to TRBJ2-6, with D tentatively TRBD2 (5 bases). V lost 6 bases, J lost 4 bases, and 10 bases lay in between. The CDR3 extends over 14 amino acids. Germline V gives CDR1 MNHNS, CDR2 SASEGT. For the CDR3, the DNA is TGTGCCAGCAGGGACTCTCAGGGGGCCAACGTCCTGACTTTC. It specifies CASRDSQGANVLTF.

The chain employs TRBV5-5 and TRBJ2-7; 9 bases line up with TRBD1. Germline CDR1 reads SGHKS; CDR2 reads YYEKEE (reference sequence). The CDR3 sequence is 15 residues long. V was clipped by 2 bases and J by 3 bases; unmatched bases: 6. The CDR3 sequence is CASSLLGQGLYEQYF. The CDR3 coding sequence is TGTGCCAGCAGCTTATTGGGACAGGGCCTCTACGAGCAGTACTTC. Full variable domain (rest looked up from reference TRBV5-5 and TRBJ2-7): DAGVTQSPTHLIKTRGQQVTLRCSPISGHKSVSWYQQVLGQGPQFIFQYYEKEERGRGNFPDRFSARQFPNYSSELNVNALLLGDSALYLCASSLLGQGLYEQYFGPGTRLTVT.

The rearrangement joins TRBV28 to TRBJ2-5, with TRBD2 matching over 12 bases. The length of the CDR3 is 16 residues. CDR1 is MDHEN and CDR2 is SYDVKM in the germline V gene. V lost 7 bases to trimming and J lost 5 bases; unmatched junction nucleotides: 11. The CDR3 nucleotides read TGTGCCAGCACCGGGCTAGCGGGAGGGCCGAGGGAGACCCAGTACTTC. It translates to CASTGLAGGPRETQYF.

The V gene is TRBV7-2, the J gene TRBJ2-5; D gene unclear. Germline-derived CDR1 and CDR2 are SGHTA and FQGNSA. This CDR3 is built from 15 residues. V lost 5 bases and J lost 4, with 17 bases in between. CDR3 in DNA: TGTGCCAGCAGCCCCTGGGCCGGAGAAGGAGAGACCCAGTACTTC. This translates into CASSPWAGEGETQYF.